A single sample is the source of the 31 T cell receptor beta chains below, sequenced in a study of blood T cell repertoires in COVID-19 (dated by TCRdb to the early 2020s). Preparation of the library involved the immunoSEQ multiplex PCR assay. TCRdb obtained this table from immuneACCESS and retained in-frame rearrangements with V and J assigned. These tables miss some clones; where compared with another copy, unresolved V genes account for less than half of the shortfall, and the remainder is unexplained. Across this sample there are 60,000 or so clones, with 78% seen only once. The ten largest account for around 5% of the sample. Sequenced: peripheral blood. These receptors all stem from a human donor in a cohort sampled during active COVID-19.

This rearrangement joins TRBV10-1 to TRBJ1-1; D is uncertain. The CDR3 extends over 14 amino acids. CDR1 and CDR2 from the germline V gene are WNHNN and SYGVQD (reference sequence). Trimming left V 4 bases short and J 1 base short, with 10 bases between. This chain's CDR3 is CASSVDRENTEAFF. The CDR3 DNA sequence: TGCGCCAGCAGTGTTGACCGGGAGAACACTGAAGCTTTCTTT.

This clone was seen just once. V gene TRBV15 combines with J gene TRBJ2-3, with D possibly TRBD2 on 5 matching bases. Germline lookup yields CDR1 LNHNV and CDR2 YYDKDF (reference sequence). The CDR3 extends over 17 amino acids. The ends were cut back, 4 bases at V and 2 bases at J, with 19 bases in the middle. Written as DNA, the CDR3 is TGTGCCACCAGCACCCTCAGAGGCCGGGAAATCACAGATACGCAGTATTTT. This codes for CATSTLRGREITDTQYF.

This chain connects TRBV19 to TRBJ2-7; a possible D gene is TRBD1 (6 bases). The CDR3 is 14 residues long. The V gene's germline CDR1 is LNHDA and CDR2 SQIVND (reference sequence). V was trimmed by 3 bases and J by 5 bases, leaving 14 bases between them. This CDR3 is CASSMRQASDEQYF. The DNA for the CDR3 is TGTGCCAGTAGTATGAGACAGGCAAGCGACGAGCAGTACTTC.

V is TRBV6-5 and J is TRBJ2-7, with 7 bases that match TRBD2. The germline gives CDR1 MNHEY, CDR2 SVGAGI. CDR3 length: 14 amino acids. The V and J ends lost 2 bases and 4 bases, in that order; junction bases with no gene match: 5. The CDR3 is CASSYAGGGYEQYF. The CDR3 bases are TGTGCCAGCAGTTACGCTGGGGGGGGGTACGAGCAGTACTTC.

V usage is TRBV11-2 and J usage is TRBJ1-1; TRBD1 is a possible D gene (6 bases). CDR1 and CDR2 (germline): SGHAT, FQNNGV. V lost 5 bases and J 5 bases, leaving 12 bases between the germline ends. The CDR3 runs 13 residues. The CDR3 here is CASSIYRATEAFF. Here the CDR3 DNA reads TGTGCCAGCAGCATATACAGGGCGACTGAAGCTTTCTTT.

The genes are TRBV30 and TRBJ1-2; D remains unclear. Germline-derived CDR1 and CDR2 are GTSNPN and SVGIG (reference sequence). CDR3 size: 14 residues. Trimming stripped 1 base from V and 3 bases from J, with 12 bases between. CDR3 DNA: TGTGCCTGGAGTGAGACTCCTACATACTATGGCTACACCTTC. It specifies CAWSETPTYYGYTF.

The chain links TRBV9 to TRBJ1-3; D unresolved. The germline CDR1 and CDR2 sequences are SGDLS and YYNGEE. The CDR3 is made up of 13 amino acids. V gave up 4 bases and J gave up 0 bases, with 5 bases separating them. Here the CDR3 DNA reads TGTGCCAGCAGCACAAACTCTGGAAACACCATATATTTT. It specifies CASSTNSGNTIYF. The whole variable domain, remainder taken from reference TRBV9 and TRBJ1-3, is DSGVTQTPKHLITATGQRVTLRCSPRSGDLSVYWYQQSLDQGLQFLIQYYNGEERAKGNILERFSAQQFPDLHSELNLSSLELGDSALYFCASSTNSGNTIYFGEGSWLTVV.

This CDR3 is CASRGTDLNEKLFF. The DNA for the CDR3 is TGTGCCAGCAGGGGGACAGACCTTAATGAAAAACTGTTTTTT. This sequence joins TRBV6-5 and TRBJ1-4, with 7 bases lining up with TRBD1. The CDR3 is 14 residues long. Germline CDR1 reads MNHEY; CDR2 reads SVGAGI. With V trimmed by 6 bases and J by 4 bases, 5 bases remained unmatched.

This clone was recorded only once. The chain uses TRBV11-2 and TRBJ1-1, with D unclear. Germline CDR1 is SGHAT and CDR2 is FQNNGV. Trimming left V 4 bases short and J 1 base short, with 7 bases between. The CDR3 sequence is 13 residues long. The DNA for the CDR3 is TGTGCCAGCAGCTCTCCGAGGAACACTGAAGCTTTCTTT. Encoded protein: CASSSPRNTEAFF.

The genes are TRBV4-1 and TRBJ1-1; D unclear. This CDR3 spans 15 amino acids. V was cut by 4 bases and J by 4 bases, with 16 bases left in between. Germline V gives CDR1 MGHRA, CDR2 YSYEKL. CDR3 region: CASSRSVAGGTEAFF. CDR3 DNA: TGCGCCAGCAGCCGCTCGGTGGCCGGCGGCACTGAAGCTTTCTTT.

The chain carries TRBV18 and TRBJ1-5; 9 bases line up with TRBD1. The CDR3 spans 14 residues. The germline V gene has CDR1 KGHSH and CDR2 LQKENI. V was clipped by 3 bases and J by 9 bases; unmatched bases: 6. The CDR3 bases are TGTGCCAGCTCACCGGACAGGGGCAGTGTGCCCCAGCATTTT. This sequence encodes CASSPDRGSVPQHF.

This chain links TRBV5-4 with TRBJ2-7; 11 bases agree with TRBD1. Germline V CDR1 and CDR2: SGHNT, YYREEE (reference sequence). The CDR3 is 15 residues long. V lost 3 bases, J lost 7 bases, and 9 bases stayed unmatched. CDR3 DNA sequence: TGTGCCAGCAGCTACCTGGGACAGGGGGTATCGGAGCAGTACTTC. Amino acids: CASSYLGQGVSEQYF.

The V call is TRBV7-9, the J call TRBJ2-3; no clear D. Germline-derived CDR1 and CDR2 are SEHNR and FQNEAQ (reference sequence). V lost 3 bases, J lost 2 bases, and 3 bases lay in between. This CDR3 comprises 12 residues. This chain's CDR3 is CASSFYTDTQYF. CDR3 coding DNA: TGTGCCAGCAGCTTTTACACAGATACGCAGTATTTT.

The chain links TRBV12-5 to TRBJ1-6; D gene ambiguous. CDR1 and CDR2 (germline): LGHNT, FRNRAP. The length of the CDR3 is 15 residues. The V and J ends lost 6 bases and 8 bases respectively, with 17 bases between them. The CDR3 loop reads CASGLAWSLDSPLHF. The CDR3 nucleotides read TGTGCTAGTGGCCTCGCGTGGTCATTGGATTCACCCCTCCACTTT.

The rearrangement uses TRBV18 and TRBJ2-1, with 8 bases aligning to TRBD2. This CDR3 has 16 amino acids. With 6 bases clipped from V and 3 bases from J, the junction kept 10 bases outside the gene matches. Germline V gives CDR1 KGHSH, CDR2 LQKENI. This CDR3 reads CASSLIAGLSYNEQFF. Written as DNA, the CDR3 is TGTGCCAGCTCGCTCATAGCGGGACTTAGCTACAATGAGCAGTTCTTC.

The rearrangement uses TRBV5-1 and TRBJ2-3; 7 nucleotides align to TRBD1. Germline V gives CDR1 SGHRS, CDR2 YFSETQ. The CDR3 loop spans 14 amino acids. V trimming: 4 bases; J trimming: 4 bases; junction bases outside the gene matches: 6. CDR3 nucleotides: TGCGCCAGCAGCCCATACAGGGGTGCAGATACGCAGTATTTT. The encoded protein is CASSPYRGADTQYF. Variable domain in full (rest from reference TRBV5-1 and TRBJ2-3): KAGVTQTPRYLIKTRGQQVTLSCSPISGHRSVSWYQQTPGQGLQFLFEYFSETQRNKGNFPGRFSGRQFSNSRSEMNVSTLELGDSALYLCASSPYRGADTQYFGPGTRLTVL.

Only a few counts were recorded for this clone. The chain employs TRBV15 and TRBJ1-5; perhaps TRBD1 as D (6 bases). This CDR3 is built from 14 residues. The V end lost 6 bases, the J end lost 6 bases, and 15 bases lay between the germline ends. CDR1 is LNHNV and CDR2 is YYDKDF in the germline V gene (reference sequence). This CDR3 reads CATSLIGGGQPQHF. The CDR3 nucleotides read TGTGCCACCAGTCTCATTGGGGGCGGTCAGCCCCAGCATTTT.

The chain joins TRBV16 to TRBJ1-5; 9 nucleotides match TRBD1. After removal of 0 bases from V and 6 bases from J, the junction contained 9 bases not matched to a gene. Germline CDR1 is KGHSY and CDR2 is FQNENV. This CDR3 comprises 17 residues. CDR3: CASSQSGTGIGGQPQHF. CDR3 nucleotide sequence: TGTGCCAGCAGCCAATCGGGGACAGGGATTGGGGGTCAGCCCCAGCATTTT.

The chain is built from TRBV30 and TRBJ1-1; D gene ambiguous. The CDR3 sequence is 13 residues long. Trimming removed 2 bases at V and 4 bases at J, with 11 bases between. CDR1 is GTSNPN and CDR2 is SVGIG in the germline V gene (reference sequence). Written as DNA, the CDR3 is TGTGCCTGGAGTAGGGAGGGAAGCACTGAAGCTTTCTTT. Encoded protein: CAWSREGSTEAFF.

This chain uses TRBV28 with TRBJ1-2, with TRBD1 matching over 11 bases. The germline gives CDR1 MDHEN, CDR2 SYDVKM. This CDR3 has 15 residues. The trim removed 4 bases at V and 2 bases at J, leaving 3 bases unmatched. The CDR3: CASSSDRGLNYGYTF. CDR3 in DNA: TGTGCCAGCAGTTCGGACAGGGGGCTGAACTATGGCTACACCTTC.

V and J are TRBV24-1 and TRBJ2-7; D remains unclear. Germline CDR1 and CDR2: KGHDR and SFDVKD. V was shortened by 0 bases and J by 6 bases, with 5 bases between the two germline ends. This CDR3 region has 12 residues. CDR3 region: CATSDLNSEQYF. The CDR3 DNA reads TGTGCCACCAGTGATTTGAATAGCGAGCAGTACTTC.

The chain is built from TRBV18 and TRBJ2-7; a weak D match, TRBD1 (6 bases). V lost 1 base and J lost 2, with 6 bases in between. The CDR3 runs to 13 residues. Germline-derived CDR1 and CDR2 are KGHSH and LQKENI. The CDR3 reads CASSPQGAYEQYF. Written as DNA, the CDR3 is TGTGCCAGCTCACCACAGGGGGCCTACGAGCAGTACTTC.

This chain uses TRBV19 with TRBJ1-1; a weak D match, TRBD1 (5 bases). This CDR3 has 13 amino acids. The V gene lost 2 bases and the J gene lost 3 bases, with 7 bases spanning the gap. Germline V gene lookup returns CDR1 LNHDA and CDR2 SQIVND (reference sequence). CDR3 bases: TGTGCCAGTAGTATACAGGGTTACACTGAAGCTTTCTTT. Its translation is CASSIQGYTEAFF.

The CDR3 nucleotides are TGCGCCAGCAGCTATAGCGGGGGGGCGAATGAGCAGTTCTTC. Translation gives CASSYSGGANEQFF. The rearrangement uses TRBV5-1 and TRBJ2-1; 11 bases line up with TRBD2. CDR3 size: 14 residues. The germline V gene has CDR1 SGHRS and CDR2 YFSETQ. The ends lost 3 bases at V and 7 bases at J; junction bases unmatched: 3.

V usage is TRBV9 and J usage is TRBJ2-2; D might be TRBD2 (6 bases). Germline V lookup: CDR1 SGDLS, CDR2 YYNGEE. Trimming removed 2 bases from V and 4 bases from J, with 9 bases in between. The CDR3 extends over 14 amino acids. The CDR3: CASSVTGVTGELFF. DNA of the CDR3: TGTGCCAGCAGCGTTACGGGGGTCACCGGGGAGCTGTTTTTT.

This clone was seen once. This chain links TRBV4-3 with TRBJ2-1; D possibly corresponds to TRBD1 (6 bases). This CDR3 contains 17 residues. V lost 3 bases, J lost 0 bases, and 15 bases lay in between. Germline-derived CDR1 and CDR2 are LGHNA and YSLEER. CDR3 nucleotides: TGCGCCAGCAGCCAGGTCTCAGGGGCCCGCTCCTACAATGAGCAGTTCTTC. Its translation is CASSQVSGARSYNEQFF.

The V call is TRBV6-6, the J call TRBJ1-1; 7 nucleotides line up with TRBD1. CDR1 is MNHNY and CDR2 is SVGAGI in the germline V gene (reference sequence). V was clipped by 10 bases and J by 0 bases; unmatched bases: 11. The CDR3 extends over 15 amino acids. CDR3 nucleotides: TGTGCCACCCTACGGGACAGCTCCATGAACACTGAAGCTTTCTTT. It codes for CATLRDSSMNTEAFF.

The rearrangement links TRBV5-6 to TRBJ2-7, with 10 positions matching TRBD2. The V gene end was trimmed by 4 bases and the J gene end by 2 bases; junction bases not matched to a gene: 6. Germline assignment: CDR1 SGHDT and CDR2 YYEEEE. The CDR3 runs 15 residues. CDR3 amino acids: CASSPSGGAAYEQYF. CDR3 DNA: TGTGCCAGCAGCCCTAGCGGGGGAGCGGCCTACGAGCAGTACTTC.

The rearrangement links TRBV6-5 to TRBJ2-7; the D gene is possibly TRBD1 (6 bases). The germline V and J ends were trimmed by 6 bases and 2 bases, with 11 bases remaining between them. The CDR3 extends over 13 amino acids. Germline V gene data show CDR1 as MNHEY and CDR2 as SVGAGI. CDR3 in DNA: TGTGCCAGCAGGAAACAGGGTACCTACGAGCAGTACTTC. It translates to CASRKQGTYEQYF.

The chain employs TRBV29-1 and TRBJ2-7, with a possible D match to TRBD2 (6 bases). In germline, CDR1 is SQVTM, CDR2 ANQGSEA. The length of the CDR3 is 11 residues. CDR3 amino acids: CTGLSSYEQYF. Written as DNA, the CDR3 is TGCACGGGACTGTCGTCCTACGAGCAGTACTTC.

This chain joins TRBV18 and TRBJ2-7; TRBD2 agrees at 9 bases. The CDR3 covers 14 residues. CDR1 is KGHSH and CDR2 is LQKENI in the germline V gene. The J segment lost 0 bases and the V segment lost 8 bases, leaving 5 bases of the junction unmatched. Written as DNA, the CDR3 is TGTGCCAGCAGACTAGCGGTAAACTCCTACGAGCAGTACTTC. Encoded protein: CASRLAVNSYEQYF.